This T cell receptor beta chain was captured in a study of cytomegalovirus exposure and HLA in healthy donors. PCR involved 60 Vbeta and 13 Jbeta primers. This table comes from immunoSEQ multiplex PCR, and its TCRdb copy is limited to in-frame clones, with some not included. Among around 170,000 clones, about 85% were seen once, and the ten largest hold about 1.3%. There are 14 residues in the CDR3. V was pared by 5 bases and J by 8 bases, with 7 bases of the junction left unmatched. CDR1 and CDR2 from the germline V gene are SEHNR and FQNEAQ (reference sequence). This chain uses TRBV7-9 with TRBJ1-2; TRBD1 aligns across 11 bases. The source is a girl aged 10-17 years in good health and CMV-seropositive. The sample taken for sequencing was PBMCs. CDR3 sequence (DNA): TGTGCCAGCAGCAGGGACAGGGGGGGCGCGGGCTACACCTTC. Translating it yields CASSRDRGGAGYTF.